This T cell receptor (beta chain) was identified during a study of blood T cell repertoires in COVID-19. In the study's own analysis: Reference gene primer amplification gave estimated nucleated cell counts. The method was immunoSEQ multiplex PCR; TCRdb's version includes in-frame clones alone and lacks a portion of them. V and J calls and clone size follow that table, whereas D and trimming were derived from the DNA. The sample shows about 150,000 clones, over 80% of them seen only once. Everyone who took part was roughly 18 to 89 years old, and they came from 24 US areas. Participant-given clinical history determined each cohort assignment. This TCR came from a man between 70 and 80 years old who had been exposed to COVID-19. Sequenced material: PBMCs or T cells enriched from blood (not recorded which).

In DNA form, the CDR3 reads TGTGCCAGCAGCTTTGAGGTAATTAATCAGCCCCAGCATTTT. This encodes CASSFEVINQPQHF. The chain uses TRBV5-5 and TRBJ1-5; no definite D call. CDR1 and CDR2 from the germline V gene are SGHKS and YYEKEE (reference sequence). This CDR3 has 14 residues. V lost 2 bases and J 4 bases, leaving 10 bases between the germline ends.